Reported below is one T cell receptor beta chain. The CDR3 has 16 amino acids. V dropped 2 bases and J dropped 0 bases, with 11 bases sitting between them. CDR1 MNHEY and CDR2 SVGAGI come from the germline V gene. This entry is derived from a study of shared clonotypes between healthy human individuals. Overall study context: The cohort comprised a couple of women and a few men. Their ages spanned 18 to 49 years.

Profiling relied on immunoSEQ multiplex PCR, and the TCRdb table lists in-frame clones only, not all of them. Of about 1.5 million clones listed, around 98% are singletons. The receptor comes from a young man in good health. The V gene is TRBV6-5, the J gene TRBJ2-1; D is unclear. The source material was naive CD4+ T cells sorted from blood. Regarding subset: CD45RA+ positively selected. CDR3 protein: CASSYKRKSSYNEQFF. Here the CDR3 DNA reads TGTGCCAGCAGTTACAAACGGAAAAGCTCCTACAATGAGCAGTTCTTC.